These 9 T cell receptor beta chains were all obtained from the same sample, sequenced in a study of a mutant IDH1 vaccine in newly diagnosed glioma. Time point defined: week 47, end of study. Vaccine doses each comprised 300 ug of mutant IDH1 20-mer peptide, with topical imiquimod. Data came from immunoSEQ multiplex PCR; TCRdb stores just in-frame clones and leaves some out. There are 30,000 to 45,000 clones in the sample; 75% occur only once, and nearly 9% lies in the top ten. No antigen has been identified for these receptors. The sequencing here drew on PBMCs, taken from a glioma patient whose treatment included an IDH1 peptide vaccine. Source of these receptors: a man aged 35 to 55 with glioma.

This rearrangement joins TRBV7-2 to TRBJ1-1, with D uncertain. Germline V CDR1 and CDR2: SGHTA, FQGNSA. There are 14 residues in the CDR3. V shed 5 bases and J shed 7 bases, with 17 bases lying between them. CDR3 sequence: CASSPRGGWGEAFF. The CDR3 region has the DNA TGTGCCAGCAGCCCTAGAGGAGGGTGGGGTGAAGCTTTCTTT.

This chain joins TRBV25-1 and TRBJ2-4, with D perhaps matching TRBD1 or TRBD2 (5 bases each). Germline values: CDR1 MGHDK, CDR2 SYGVNS. Trimming shortened V by 3 bases and J by 0 bases, and 18 bases separated the two germline ends. The CDR3 loop spans 18 amino acids. In DNA form, the CDR3 reads TGTGCCAGCAGTGATACCCTTGGGGCCGGGGTAGCCAAAAACATTCAGTACTTC. This encodes CASSDTLGAGVAKNIQYF.

This chain links TRBV7-9 with TRBJ1-2, with 7 positions matching TRBD1. CDR3 length: 13 residues. Germline loops: CDR1 SEHNR, CDR2 FQNEAQ (reference sequence). Trimming removed 3 bases from V and 4 bases from J; junction bases left unmatched: 2. As DNA, the CDR3 is TGTGCCAGCAGCTTGGACAGGCCCTATGGCTACACCTTC. Translating it yields CASSLDRPYGYTF.

The chain combines TRBV11-3 with TRBJ2-5, with 10 bases aligning to TRBD2. CDR3 length: 14 amino acids. CDR1 and CDR2 (germline): SGHNT, YENEEA. The V segment lost 8 bases and the J segment 4 bases; nucleotides outside the gene matches: 7. The CDR3 reads CASQEAGGGETQYF. The CDR3 nucleotides are TGTGCCAGCCAAGAAGCGGGAGGGGGAGAGACCCAGTACTTC.

The chain links TRBV30 to TRBJ2-7, with D maybe TRBD2 (6 bases). V lost 0 bases and J lost 6, with 12 bases in between. The CDR3 runs to 13 residues. The germline gives CDR1 GTSNPN, CDR2 SVGIG (reference sequence). The CDR3 protein is CAWSVRTGAEQYV. The CDR3 DNA sequence: TGTGCCTGGAGTGTACGGACGGGAGCCGAGCAGTACGTC.

The V call is TRBV2, the J call TRBJ1-2; no definite D call. Germline values: CDR1 SNHLY, CDR2 FYNNEI. This CDR3 is built from 15 residues. Trimming pared 2 bases from V and 3 bases from J, leaving 13 bases between. CDR3 residues: CASSERDLSDYGYTF. Written as DNA, the CDR3 is TGTGCCAGCAGTGAAAGGGATCTATCAGACTATGGCTACACCTTC.

The gene calls are TRBV5-1 and TRBJ2-5; 7 bases agree with TRBD1. The germline CDR1 and CDR2 sequences are SGHRS and YFSETQ. The CDR3 has 14 amino acids. The trim removed 4 bases at V and 2 bases at J, leaving 5 bases unmatched. The CDR3 DNA reads as TGCGCCAGCAGCCGCCGACAGGGACAAGAGACCCAGTACTTC. Its translation: CASSRRQGQETQYF.

J is TRBJ2-1 and V is TRBV4-1, with TRBD2 as a possible D gene (6 bases). Looked up from germline, CDR1 is MGHRA and CDR2 is YSYEKL. V was cut by 5 bases and J by 1 base, with 24 bases left in between. CDR3 size: 19 residues. The CDR3 bases are TGCGCCAGCAGCGCAAGACTAGTTGGTGTGTCGAGATCCTACAATGAGCAGTTCTTC. It is translated as CASSARLVGVSRSYNEQFF.

The genes are TRBV2 and TRBJ1-2; 8 bases match TRBD1. This CDR3 is built from 13 residues. Germline assignment: CDR1 SNHLY and CDR2 FYNNEI. The J segment lost 6 bases and the V segment lost 6 bases, leaving 6 bases of the junction unmatched. CDR3 sequence (DNA): TGTGCCAGCAGACAGGGGGGAGGTAATGGCTACACCTTC. This gives the protein CASRQGGGNGYTF. The whole variable domain, filled in from reference TRBV2 and TRBJ1-2, reads EPEVTQTPSHQVTQMGQEVILRCVPISNHLYFYWYRQILGQKVEFLVSFYNNEISEKSEIFDDQFSVERPDGSNFTLKIRSTKLEDSAMYFCASRQGGGNGYTFGSGTRLTVV.